Following are 16 T cell receptor beta chains from one sample sequenced in a study of identical twins. TCRdb independently ran MiXCR on the 5' RACE reads; one entry per CDR3 protein. The table lists roughly 1.6 million distinct CDR3 sequences, around 33% of them singletons, with approximately 0.25% in the top ten. The sequencing input was cord blood. The receptors come from a newborn girl in good health.

The chain is built from TRBV1 and TRBJ2-1; whether TRBD2, the table's D call, matches the DNA was not checked. TRBV1 is listed as a pseudogene. There are 18 residues in the CDR3. The DNA for the CDR3 is TGCACCAGCAGCCAAGATCGGCTAGCGGGGATCTCCTACAATGAGCAGTTCTTC. As protein: CTSSQDRLAGISYNEQFF.

This clonotype was seen a handful of times. The chain joins TRBV20-1 to TRBJ2-7; 12 bases fit TRBD2. With 5 bases clipped from V and 4 bases from J, the junction kept 6 bases outside the gene matches. This CDR3 is built from 14 residues. The germline V gene has CDR1 DFQATT and CDR2 SNEGSKA (reference sequence). Written as DNA, the CDR3 is TGCAGTGCTGCCGACCTAGCGGGAGGGTACGAGCAGTACTTC. Encoded protein: CSAADLAGGYEQYF.

The chain is built from TRBV6-6 and TRBJ1-4; 7 bases align to TRBD1. Germline CDR1 reads MNHNY; CDR2 reads SVGAGI (reference sequence). This CDR3 is 17 amino acids long. V trimming: 0 bases; J trimming: 2 bases; junction bases outside the gene matches: 6. DNA of the CDR3: TGTGCCAGCAGTTACTCCAGAACAGGGGTGACTAATGAAAAACTGTTTTTT. Its translation is CASSYSRTGVTNEKLFF.

The gene calls are TRBV7-2 and TRBJ1-1, with unresolved D. The CDR3 runs to 15 residues. Trimming took 5 bases from V and 4 from J, leaving 17 bases between them. Germline loops: CDR1 SGHTA, CDR2 FQGNSA. CDR3 coding DNA: TGTGCCAGCAGCGAAGTCGAGGCCTCGCGCACTGAAGCTTTCTTT. Protein: CASSEVEASRTEAFF.

The rearrangement uses TRBV12-3 or TRBV12-4 and TRBJ1-4; unclear D gene. V lost 2 bases to trimming and J lost 8 bases, with 12 bases between them. The CDR3 totals 14 residues. The CDR3 protein is CASSLREMREKLFF. The CDR3 DNA follows: TGTGCCAGCAGTTTAAGGGAAATGCGAGAAAAACTGTTTTTT.

V gene TRBV11-3 combines with J gene TRBJ2-1, with D possibly being TRBD1 (5 bases). V lost 0 bases and J lost 10, with 10 bases in between. The CDR3 is made up of 13 amino acids. Germline values: CDR1 SGHNT, CDR2 YENEEA. CDR3 bases: TGTGCCAGCAGCTTAGATTTCCCAGGGGAGCAGTTCTTC. Translating it yields CASSLDFPGEQFF.

The J gene is TRBJ2-1, the V gene TRBV5-1; D is unclear. This CDR3 is 16 amino acids long. Germline V CDR1 and CDR2: SGHRS, YFSETQ. Trimming pared 2 bases from V and 6 bases from J, leaving 18 bases between. CDR3 bases: TGCGCCAGCAGCTTTTCGGTGCCCTATACCCGCAATGAGCAGTTCTTC. Translated, it gives CASSFSVPYTRNEQFF. Together with reference TRBV5-1 and TRBJ2-1, the CDR3 gives the full variable domain: KAGVTQTPRYLIKTRGQQVTLSCSPISGHRSVSWYQQTPGQGLQFLFEYFSETQRNKGNFPGRFSGRQFSNSRSEMNVSTLELGDSALYLCASSFSVPYTRNEQFFGPGTRLTVL.

The chain employs TRBV25-1 and TRBJ2-1, with 7 bases fitting TRBD1. The germline V gene encodes CDR1 MGHDK and CDR2 SYGVNS. Unmatched junction bases numbered 13, after V lost 1 base and J lost 4 bases. The CDR3 extends over 18 amino acids. The CDR3 DNA sequence: TGTGCCAGCAGTGAATCCCGGGACAGTCTAGTTTGGTACAATGAGCAGTTCTTC. It translates to CASSESRDSLVWYNEQFF.

This sequence joins TRBV27 and TRBJ1-4; D is ambiguous. Germline V CDR1 and CDR2: MNHEY, SMNVEV (reference sequence). The V gene lost 8 bases and the J gene lost 8 bases, with 21 bases spanning the gap. The CDR3 has 15 residues. CDR3 region: CASSSHGEGPEKLFF. In DNA, the CDR3 is TGTGCCAGCTCCTCCCATGGGGAGGGTCCGGAAAAACTGTTTTTT.

The genes are TRBV2 and TRBJ2-3; D ambiguous. Trimming stripped 6 bases from V and 4 bases from J, with 8 bases between. This CDR3 has 12 residues. Germline values: CDR1 SNHLY, CDR2 FYNNEI. Written as DNA, the CDR3 is TGTGCCAGCAGCGCTTACTCAGATACGCAGTATTTT. The encoded protein is CASSAYSDTQYF.

V is TRBV7-9 and J is TRBJ1-1; D is unclear. V was shortened by 5 bases and J by 5 bases, with 15 bases between the two germline ends. Germline CDR1 reads SEHNR; CDR2 reads FQNEAQ (reference sequence). This CDR3 is built from 14 residues. CDR3 DNA sequence: TGTGCCAGCAGCCTCCACGGTCTGGGGACTGAAGCTTTCTTT. It specifies CASSLHGLGTEAFF.

This clonotype has more than one count but fewer than ten. The V gene is TRBV6-6, the J gene TRBJ2-7; D is unresolved. The CDR3 has 12 amino acids. V lost 2 bases, J lost 6 bases, and 8 bases lay in between. The germline gives CDR1 MNHNY, CDR2 SVGAGI (reference sequence). The CDR3 is CASSYEVGEQYF. CDR3 nucleotides: TGTGCCAGCAGTTACGAAGTGGGCGAGCAGTACTTC.

The V and J genes are TRBV4-1 and TRBJ1-1; D is possibly TRBD1 (5 bases). Deletions cut 1 base from V and 0 bases from J, with 15 bases between. Germline lookup yields CDR1 MGHRA and CDR2 YSYEKL. The CDR3 is 17 residues long. The CDR3, as DNA: TGCGCCAGCAGCCAAGGAGCCGGGGGGGGAGTGAACACTGAAGCTTTCTTT. It translates to CASSQGAGGGVNTEAFF.

The rearrangement joins TRBV12-3 or TRBV12-4 to TRBJ2-7; 8 bases match TRBD2. Germline trimming cut 2 bases from V and 6 bases from J; bases unmatched to any gene: 9. This CDR3 contains 15 residues. The CDR3 DNA follows: TGTGCCAGCAGTTTAAGTAGCGGGACCCTCATCGAGCAGTACTTC. Protein: CASSLSSGTLIEQYF.

A note on this clonotype: The junction does not match germline at one end; this may be a read error. The rearrangement links TRBV9 to TRBJ2-3; a possible D gene is TRBD2 (6 bases). The CDR3 covers 15 residues. Per the germline V gene, CDR1 is SGDLS and CDR2 is YYNGEE. CDR3 DNA: TGTGACAGCAGAGAGGGACTTGGACGCACAGATACGCAGTATTTT. Its protein product is CDSREGLGRTDTQYF.

The chain carries TRBV20-1 and TRBJ2-7; weak D call: TRBD2 (6 bases). Germline CDR1 reads DFQATT; CDR2 reads SNEGSKA (reference sequence). The CDR3 is made up of 17 amino acids. V was shortened by 1 base and J by 0 bases, with 19 bases between the two germline ends. In DNA form, the CDR3 reads TGCAGTGCTAGAGCGGGGAAGGCTGGCGGGGACTCCTACGAGCAGTACTTC. This encodes CSARAGKAGGDSYEQYF.